The table lists the clone carrying this T cell receptor (beta chain) with a few counts. As yet, its antigen is unknown. The data are from a study of cytomegalovirus exposure and HLA in healthy donors. Study-level background: It was reported in a later analysis that the same platform had been used for the 120 validation repertoires as for the roughly 670 first-cohort repertoires.

The assay was immunoSEQ multiplex PCR, and TCRdb's table has in-frame clones only and misses some. Seen here are around 90,000 clones, roughly 83% observed once, and the top ten hold around 10%. CDR3 length: 12 residues. V gave up 6 bases and J gave up 8 bases, with 14 bases separating them. Germline assignment: CDR1 MDHEN and CDR2 SYDVKM. Points from the study as a whole: Cytomegalovirus-associated status was assigned to about 170 TCR beta chains. Most TCR sequences were uncommon, yet certain public TCRs appeared in many donors. Cytomegalovirus status was reportedly diagnosed by the classifier with high specificity and sensitivity.

V is TRBV28 and J is TRBJ2-7, with D hard to call. The receptor was isolated from a woman aged 18-30 years in good health and CMV-seropositive. The sequenced sample was PBMCs. CDR3 DNA: TGTGCCAGCAGCCAAATCAGGTTACAGCAGTACTTC. Translated: CASSQIRLQQYF.